This T cell receptor beta chain was sequenced in a study of T-cell reconstitution after alpha-beta-depleted transplantation in children (dated by TCRdb to 2016 to 2018). For context, the study as a whole: The study quantitatively tracked T-cell immune reconstitution after TCRalphabeta/CD19-depleted allogeneic hematopoietic cell transplantation in children using TCR repertoire profiling.

Receptor libraries were prepared by PCR. The run used an Illumina HiSeq 2500. Molecular barcoding was employed in the preparation of TCR libraries, with unique molecular identifiers being used to normalize TCRbeta repertoire quantification. TCRdb reran the public reads through fastp at Q25 and MiXCR, keeping productive beta chains. Entries that share a CDR3 protein sequence are merged under the most common genes and DNA. A total of more than 300,000 distinct CDR3 sequences appear in this sample, about 16% of them only once. The ten biggest clones cover roughly two fifths of the sample. This clonotype occurred a few times. The antigen it recognizes is unknown. Base qualities are not recorded, but no much larger clone differs from it by a single base. The full study reports these points: Apparently early alphabetaT-cell count recovery about two months after transplant reportedly relied on only several hundred rapidly expanded clones derived from non-depleted graft cells. The frequencies of hyperexpanded clones fell over the following months, and after one year, T-cell counts and TCRbeta diversity were mostly attributed to newly produced T cells. In some patients, the high TCRbeta diversity seen at day 60 was put down to recipient T cells and intrathymic progenitors that had survived conditioning.

The CDR3 covers 14 residues, taking in both the cysteine and the phenylalanine. This entry keeps only the CDR3 DNA: 42 bases, framed from base 1. From the germline V gene, CDR1 is SQVTM and CDR2 is ANQGSEA. V and J lose 5 bases and 1 base, and a span of 14 bases separates them. The treatment or condition label on this specimen signifies: allogeneic hematopoietic cell transplantation with graft depleted of TCRalphabeta T cells and CD19 B cells. TCRalphabeta/CD19-depleted allogeneic hematopoietic cell grafts were given to the transplant recipients, all of whom were children. Rearrangement joined TRBV29-1 to TRBJ1-1; a weak D assignment points to TRBD1 (6 bases agree). Here the sequenced sample was PBMCs, mostly from graft donor cells, taken 360 days after TCRalphabeta/CD19-depleted stem cell transplant. The receptor comes from a male patient between 2 and 10 years old who had a stem cell transplant for acute lymphoblastic leukemia, so the T cells may come from the graft donor. The nucleotide sequence reads TGCAGCGTTTTCGAGGGGGACGGGAACACTGAAGCTTTCTTT. Translated, it gives CSVFEGDGNTEAFF.